These T cell receptor beta chains were read from a single sample in a study of cytomegalovirus exposure and HLA in healthy donors. Measured with immunoSEQ multiplex PCR; TCRdb has only the in-frame clones, and not every one. The table includes about 200,000 clones, roughly 74% detected once. Material: PBMCs. These TCRs come from a woman aged 30 to 39 in good health and CMV-seronegative. Both conserved end residues are part of each CDR3. The D gene is left open where the match is weak. Not every row has a clone size; where given, it reads once, few, many or a size class.

size,V,J,D,DNA,CDR3
.,TRBV4-3,TRBJ2-7,.,TGCGCCAGCAGCCAGTTTTATGAATCAGGCGAGCAGTACTTC,CASSQFYESGEQYF
.,TRBV4-1,TRBJ2-6,.,TGCGCCAGCAGCCTAACTTCCCCACTATCGGCCAACGTCCTGACTTTC,CASSLTSPLSANVLTF
.,TRBV7-2,TRBJ2-1,TRBD1,TGTGCCAGCAGCTTGGACAGGGCCCATGAGCAGTTCTTC,CASSLDRAHEQFF
.,TRBV19,TRBJ2-1,TRBD2,TGTGCCAGTAGTATAAAGCGGGGGGGTTGGAATGAGCAGTTCTTC,CASSIKRGGWNEQFF
.,TRBV7-2,TRBJ2-7,.,TGTGCCAGCAGCTTAGACGGAGGCCCGAATTACGAGCAGTACTTC,CASSLDGGPNYEQYF
.,TRBV5-1,TRBJ2-1,TRBD2,TGCGCCAGCAGCTCGGAGGTTAGCGGGGGATACAATGAGCAGTTCTTC,CASSSEVSGGYNEQFF
.,TRBV6-5,TRBJ1-2,.,TGTGCCAGCAGTGAACTGACAGGCTATGGCTACACCTTC,CASSELTGYGYTF
.,TRBV5-1,TRBJ2-2,.,TGCGCCAGCTGGGGTGAGACAGGGAACACCGGGGAGCTGTTTTTT,CASWGETGNTGELFF
.,TRBV18,TRBJ1-1,.,TGTGCCAGCTCACCACCCGCCGCGTCCGTAGCTTTCTTT,CASSPPAASVAFF
few,TRBV2,TRBJ1-2,TRBD1,TGTGCCAGCAGTCGGACAGGGCCAAACTATGGCTACACCTTC,CASSRTGPNYGYTF
once,TRBV27,TRBJ2-4,TRBD1,TGTGCCAGCAGTTACCAGGGGGCAGTTAACATTCAGTACTTC,CASSYQGAVNIQYF
.,TRBV18,TRBJ1-3,.,TGTGCCAGCTCACCCTCAGCGGGCCGCCCTGGAAACACCATATATTTT,CASSPSAGRPGNTIYF